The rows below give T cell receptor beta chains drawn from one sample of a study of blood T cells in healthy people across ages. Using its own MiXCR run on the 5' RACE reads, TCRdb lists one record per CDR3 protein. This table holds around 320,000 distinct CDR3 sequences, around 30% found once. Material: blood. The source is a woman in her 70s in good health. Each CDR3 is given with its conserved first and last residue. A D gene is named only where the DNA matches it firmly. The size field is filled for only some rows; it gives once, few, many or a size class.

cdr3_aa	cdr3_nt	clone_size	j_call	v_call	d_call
CASSPVGTWSSYNEQFF	TGTGCCAGCAGCCCCGTTGGCACATGGAGCTCCTACAATGAGCAGTTCTTC	NA	TRBJ2-1	TRBV28	NA
CASSQLGTGDTIYF	TGTGCCAGCAGCCAACTCGGGACAGGCGACACCATATATTTT	once	TRBJ1-3	TRBV4-2	TRBD1
CASSRDSGGPDTQYF	TGTGCCAGCAGTCGAGACTCAGGGGGCCCAGATACGCAGTATTTT	NA	TRBJ2-3	TRBV6-5	TRBD1
CASSFMDRDGEQYF	TGTGCCAGCAGTTTTATGGACCGGGACGGCGAGCAGTACTTC	few	TRBJ2-7	TRBV28	NA
CASIGSASYNEQFF	TGTGCCAGCATCGGGTCCGCATCCTACAATGAGCAGTTCTTC	few	TRBJ2-1	TRBV6-6	NA
CASRQGSALNTEAFF	TGCGCCAGTCGTCAGGGCTCCGCTTTGAACACTGAAGCTTTCTTT	few	TRBJ1-1	TRBV5-1	NA
CASSGTGNKNIQYF	TGCGCCAGCAGCGGGACAGGGAACAAAAACATTCAGTACTTC	few	TRBJ2-4	TRBV5-1	TRBD1
CASGGGNVDEQYF	TGTGCCAGCGGGGGCGGGAACGTCGACGAGCAGTACTTC	NA	TRBJ2-7	TRBV6-6	NA
CASSVGLSNQPQHF	TGTGCCAGCAGTGTGGGGCTTAGCAATCAGCCCCAGCATTTT	many	TRBJ1-5	TRBV6-1	NA
CASGGSVGGEAFF	TGTGCTAGTGGTGGGAGCGTTGGGGGTGAAGCTTTCTTT	NA	TRBJ1-1	TRBV12-5	NA
CSARVGRNEQFF	TGCAGTGCTAGAGTCGGGAGAAATGAGCAGTTCTTC	few	TRBJ2-1	TRBV20-1	NA
CASSIERGTQYF	TGTGCCAGCAGTATTGAAAGGGGTACGCAGTATTTT	few	TRBJ2-3	TRBV27	NA
CSVEDRGSRETQYF	TGCAGCGTTGAAGATCGAGGGTCACGGGAGACCCAGTACTTC	NA	TRBJ2-5	TRBV29-1	NA
CASSLGRLNTEAFF	TGTGCCAGCAGTTTAGGCAGATTGAACACTGAAGCTTTCTTT	many	TRBJ1-1	TRBV27	NA
CASSYPDSKQYF	TGTGCCAGCAGTTACCCTGACTCGAAACAGTATTTT	few	TRBJ2-3	TRBV6-6	NA
CSVEGQGNTGELFF	TGCAGCGTTGAGGGACAGGGAAATACCGGGGAGCTGTTTTTT	NA	TRBJ2-2	TRBV29-1	TRBD1
CSGEPRGSYNEQFF	TGCAGCGGCGAGCCGCGAGGGTCCTACAATGAGCAGTTCTTC	NA	TRBJ2-1	TRBV29-1	NA
CASSFNGQGVNTIYF	TGTGCCAGCAGTTTTAACGGACAGGGGGTGAACACCATATATTTT	few	TRBJ1-3	TRBV12-3/TRBV12-4	TRBD1
CASSSFSRATGELFF	TGTGCCAGCAGCTCCTTCAGCCGGGCCACCGGGGAGCTGTTTTTT	NA	TRBJ2-2	TRBV7-2	NA
CASSLGTASGNTIYF	TGCGCCAGCAGCTTGGGGACGGCCTCTGGAAACACCATATATTTT	many	TRBJ1-3	TRBV5-1	NA
CASSSLLPGSYSYEQYF	TGTGCCAGCAGTTCCCTCTTACCGGGAAGTTACTCCTACGAGCAGTACTTC	few	TRBJ2-7	TRBV6-5	NA
CASSPQVPGGNSPLHF	TGTGCCAGCAGTCCACAGGTTCCAGGGGGGAATTCACCCCTCCACTTT	NA	TRBJ1-6	TRBV27	TRBD1
CSASLAGEKLFF	TGCAGTGCTAGCCTTGCGGGTGAAAAACTGTTTTTT	few	TRBJ1-4	TRBV20-1	NA